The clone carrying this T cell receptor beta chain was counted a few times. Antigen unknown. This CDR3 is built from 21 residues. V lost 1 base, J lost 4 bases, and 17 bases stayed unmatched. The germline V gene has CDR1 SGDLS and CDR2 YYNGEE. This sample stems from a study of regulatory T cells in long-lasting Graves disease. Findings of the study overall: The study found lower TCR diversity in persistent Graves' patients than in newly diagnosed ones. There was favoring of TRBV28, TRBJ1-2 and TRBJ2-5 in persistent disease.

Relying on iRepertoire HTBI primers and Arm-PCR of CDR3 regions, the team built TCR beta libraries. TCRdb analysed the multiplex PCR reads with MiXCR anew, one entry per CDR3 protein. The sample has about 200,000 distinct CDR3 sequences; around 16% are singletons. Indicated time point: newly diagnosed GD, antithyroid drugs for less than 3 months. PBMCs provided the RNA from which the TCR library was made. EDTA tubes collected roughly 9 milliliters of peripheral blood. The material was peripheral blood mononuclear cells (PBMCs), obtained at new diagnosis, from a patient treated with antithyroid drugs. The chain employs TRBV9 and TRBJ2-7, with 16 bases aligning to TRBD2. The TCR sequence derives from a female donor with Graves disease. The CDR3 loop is CASSVLPLGGTSGRAGYEQYF. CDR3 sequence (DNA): TGTGCCAGCAGCGTACTTCCTCTAGGGGGGACTAGCGGGAGGGCCGGGTACGAGCAGTACTTC. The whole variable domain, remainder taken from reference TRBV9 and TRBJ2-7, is DSGVTQTPKHLITATGQRVTLRCSPRSGDLSVYWYQQSLDQGLQFLIQYYNGEERAKGNILERFSAQQFPDLHSELNLSSLELGDSALYFCASSVLPLGGTSGRAGYEQYFGPGTRLTVT.